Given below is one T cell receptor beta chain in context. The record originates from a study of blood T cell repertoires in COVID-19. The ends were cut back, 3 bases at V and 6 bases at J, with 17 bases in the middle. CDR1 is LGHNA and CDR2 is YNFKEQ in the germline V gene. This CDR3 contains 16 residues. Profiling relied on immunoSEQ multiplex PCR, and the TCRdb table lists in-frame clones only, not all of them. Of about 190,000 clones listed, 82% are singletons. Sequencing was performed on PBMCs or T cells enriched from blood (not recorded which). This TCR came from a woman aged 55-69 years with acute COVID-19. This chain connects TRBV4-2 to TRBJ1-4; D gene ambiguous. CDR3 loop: CASSHLGGREDEKLFF. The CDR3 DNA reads TGTGCCAGCAGCCACTTAGGAGGAAGGGAAGATGAAAAACTGTTTTTT.